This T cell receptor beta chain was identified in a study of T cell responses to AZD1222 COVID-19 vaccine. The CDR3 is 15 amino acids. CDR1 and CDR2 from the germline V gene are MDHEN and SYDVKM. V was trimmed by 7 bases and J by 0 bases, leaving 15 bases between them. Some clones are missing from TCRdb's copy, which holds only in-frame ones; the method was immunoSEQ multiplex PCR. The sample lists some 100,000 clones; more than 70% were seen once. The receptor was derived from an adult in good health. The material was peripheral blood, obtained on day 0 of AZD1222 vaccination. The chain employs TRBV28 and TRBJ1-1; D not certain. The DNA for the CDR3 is TGTGCCAGCACCTTTTTACGGGCCATGAACACTGAAGCTTTCTTT. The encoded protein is CASTFLRAMNTEAFF.